This T cell receptor beta chain was recovered during a study of a mutant IDH1 vaccine in newly diagnosed glioma. Across the study: Following radiotherapy alone, or alongside temozolomide cycles, vaccination was started after an interval of 4-6 weeks. Treated patients had a mean age of approximately 40 years and a roughly 62% male, approximately 38% female split. Findings of the study overall: Overall, around 93% of patients had vaccine-induced immune responses.

With regard to this clone: Its specificity is not known.

Time point meaning: week 35, safety follow-up. Vaccinated patients received 300 ug of mutant IDH1 20-mer peptide per dose, with topical imiquimod. The V gene's germline CDR1 is SGHKS and CDR2 YYEKEE (reference sequence). V dropped 5 bases and J dropped 2 bases, with 18 bases sitting between them. The CDR3 spans 16 residues. Measured with immunoSEQ multiplex PCR; TCRdb has only the in-frame clones, and not every one. The sample holds tens of thousands of clones, roughly 84% seen once. The chain has TRBV5-5 and TRBJ2-3; D unclear. This receptor was obtained from a man aged 18 to 35 with glioma. Here the sequenced sample was PBMCs, taken from a glioma patient whose treatment included an IDH1 peptide vaccine. CDR3 nucleotide sequence: TGTGCCAGCAGTCTTACTCTCGGCAGCCCCACAGATACGCAGTATTTT. Encoded protein: CASSLTLGSPTDTQYF. Based on the CDR3 plus reference TRBV5-5 and TRBJ2-3, the full variable domain is DAGVTQSPTHLIKTRGQQVTLRCSPISGHKSVSWYQQVLGQGPQFIFQYYEKEERGRGNFPDRFSARQFPNYSSELNVNALLLGDSALYLCASSLTLGSPTDTQYFGPGTRLTVL.